Ten or more counts support the clone carrying this TCR beta chain. The antigen remains unidentified. Looked up from germline, CDR1 is SGHVS and CDR2 is FQNEAQ. V lost 1 base, J lost 6 bases, and 11 bases lay in between. This CDR3 is built from 14 residues. This sample stems from a study of T cell repertoires in cytomegalovirus infection. Whole-study context: Matching HLA type and CMV infection were both indicated by public TCR beta signatures. Whole-study results and caveats: The ex vivo response was dominated by HLA-C-restricted CMV-specific TCR beta clonotypes. Summed frequency of shared TCR beta families picked out CMV carriers who also had the relevant HLA.

MiXCR, applied by TCRdb to the reads, yields one record per CDR3 protein. Of some 200,000 distinct CDR3 sequences in the sample, roughly 20% are singletons; the top ten hold approximately 3%. The chain has TRBV7-8 and TRBJ2-3; unclear D gene. The sequence was collected from a human donor in good health (CMV status not recorded). Some clones in this sample may be carry-over from other donors' samples. The specimen sequenced was PBMCs. This chain's CDR3 is CASSLGTHGDTQYF. As DNA, the CDR3 is TGTGCCAGCAGCTTAGGAACTCACGGGGATACGCAGTATTTT.